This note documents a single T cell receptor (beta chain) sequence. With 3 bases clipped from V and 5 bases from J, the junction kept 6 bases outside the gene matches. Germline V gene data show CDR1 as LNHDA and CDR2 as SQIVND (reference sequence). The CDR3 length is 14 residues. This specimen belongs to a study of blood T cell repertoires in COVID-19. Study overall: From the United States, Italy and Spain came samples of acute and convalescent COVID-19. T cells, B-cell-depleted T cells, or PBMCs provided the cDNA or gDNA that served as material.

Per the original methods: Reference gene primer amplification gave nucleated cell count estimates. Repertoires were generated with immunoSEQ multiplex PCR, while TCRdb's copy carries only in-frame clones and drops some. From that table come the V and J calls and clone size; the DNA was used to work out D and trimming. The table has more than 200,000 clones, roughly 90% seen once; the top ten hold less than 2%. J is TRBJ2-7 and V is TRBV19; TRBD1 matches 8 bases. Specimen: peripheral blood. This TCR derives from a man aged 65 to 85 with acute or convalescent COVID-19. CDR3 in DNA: TGTGCCAGTAGTATCCTCGGACAGGGCGACGAGCAGTACTTC. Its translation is CASSILGQGDEQYF.